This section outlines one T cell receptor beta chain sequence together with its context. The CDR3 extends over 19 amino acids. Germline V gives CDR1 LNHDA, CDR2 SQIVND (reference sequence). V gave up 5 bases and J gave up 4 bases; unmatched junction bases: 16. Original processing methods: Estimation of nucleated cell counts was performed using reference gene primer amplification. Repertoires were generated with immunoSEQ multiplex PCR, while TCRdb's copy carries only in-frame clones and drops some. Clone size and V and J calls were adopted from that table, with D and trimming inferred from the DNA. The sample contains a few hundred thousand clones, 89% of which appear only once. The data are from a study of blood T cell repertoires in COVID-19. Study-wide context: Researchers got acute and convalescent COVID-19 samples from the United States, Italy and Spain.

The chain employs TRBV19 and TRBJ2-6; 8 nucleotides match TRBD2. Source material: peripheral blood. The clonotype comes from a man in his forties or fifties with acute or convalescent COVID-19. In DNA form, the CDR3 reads TGTGCCAGTAGTTCTGACGGGAGGGCCTTAATCCCCGGGGCCAACGTCCTGACTTTC. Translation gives CASSSDGRALIPGANVLTF.